The T cell receptor (beta chain) under discussion was sequenced for a study of cytomegalovirus exposure and HLA in healthy donors. Study findings and constraints: The likely explanation for a cluster of highly shared sequence variants was sequencing artifact. Researchers catalogued about 150 TCR beta chains as cytomegalovirus-associated. TCR beta chains associated with HLA were, in a later analysis, more clonally expanded than equally common others.

Details on this clone: What it binds is not known.

PCR was performed using 60 Vbeta and 13 Jbeta primers. Authors' methods: The count from a later analysis was about 80 million unique TCR beta chains, 9.5 million to 13 million of them shared. The repertoire was sequenced with immunoSEQ multiplex PCR; TCRdb's copy has only in-frame clones and lacks some. That table furnishes V, J and clone size, whereas the DNA furnished D and trimming. The data show about 280,000 clones, about 90% seen once. The TCR sequence derives from a woman in her late teens or twenties in good health and CMV-seronegative. What was sequenced was PBMCs.

The chain's CDR3 is CASSPRQGWYGYTF. The CDR3 DNA reads TGTGCCAGCAGCCCACGACAGGGGTGGTATGGCTACACCTTC. V gene TRBV5-5 combines with J gene TRBJ1-2, with 8 bases that match TRBD1. There are 14 residues in the CDR3. From germline, CDR1 is SGHKS and CDR2 YYEKEE (reference sequence). Trimming cost V 4 bases and J 5 bases; bases outside gene matches: 7.